One and the same sample provided the 17 T cell receptor beta chains below, sequenced in a study of T cells in localized non-small cell lung cancer. Data came from immunoSEQ multiplex PCR; TCRdb stores just in-frame clones and leaves some out. This table holds tens of thousands of clones, approximately 85% found once. The source material was peripheral blood, sampled before any cancer treatment. These receptors were collected from an older female donor with stage I lung adenocarcinoma.

CDR3 DNA sequence: TGCAGCGTTTTGGCGGGACAGGGATATGGCTACACCTTC. This gives the protein CSVLAGQGYGYTF. The V call is TRBV29-1, the J call TRBJ1-2, with 9 bases that match TRBD1. After removal of 5 bases from V and 5 bases from J, the junction contained 6 bases not matched to a gene. Germline loops: CDR1 SQVTM, CDR2 ANQGSEA. The CDR3 is 13 residues long.

The J gene is TRBJ2-7, the V gene TRBV6-1; TRBD2 matches 11 bases. J gave up 1 base and V 2 bases, and 1 base lay outside the gene matches. The CDR3 length is 15 residues. Germline lookup yields CDR1 MNHNS and CDR2 SASEGT. The CDR3 nucleotides read TGTGCCAGCAGTGAACTAGCGGGAGGTTCCTACGAGCAGTACTTC. Its translation is CASSELAGGSYEQYF.

This chain uses TRBV29-1 with TRBJ2-5, with 9 bases matching TRBD2. This CDR3 spans 13 amino acids. V dropped 6 bases and J dropped 2; count of bases not matched to a gene: 4. Germline-derived CDR1 and CDR2 are SQVTM and ANQGSEA. CDR3 region: CSVVTSGQETQYF. In DNA, the CDR3 is TGCAGCGTCGTGACTAGCGGACAAGAGACCCAGTACTTC.

This clone is a singleton in its sample. The chain couples TRBV11-3 to TRBJ2-1, with 10 bases lining up with TRBD2. Unmatched junction bases numbered 12, after V lost 6 bases and J lost 7 bases. Germline V lookup: CDR1 SGHNT, CDR2 YENEEA. The CDR3 spans 16 residues. The CDR3 here is CASSLRGSGGWNEQFF. CDR3 sequence (DNA): TGTGCCAGCAGTCTCCGGGGTAGCGGGGGGTGGAATGAGCAGTTCTTC.

This chain uses TRBV5-1 with TRBJ1-5; no clear D. The CDR3 loop spans 15 amino acids. Germline CDR1 SGHRS, CDR2 YFSETQ. Trimming removed 0 bases at V and 0 bases at J, with 7 bases between. The CDR3 DNA reads as TGCGCCAGCAGCTTGGGCTCATATAGCAATCAGCCCCAGCATTTT. This gives the protein CASSLGSYSNQPQHF.

About this clone itself: A read error may account for a junction end that differs from germline. The chain carries TRBV7-7 and TRBJ2-1, with TRBD1 matching over 9 bases. Germline V gene data show CDR1 as SSHAT and CDR2 as FNYEAQ (reference sequence). This CDR3 comprises 14 residues. This CDR3 reads CASSPWTGVNEQFF. DNA for the CDR3: TGTGCTAGCAGCCCCTGGACAGGGGTGAATGAGCAGTTCTTC.

The chain has TRBV5-4 and TRBJ1-6, with D unclear. Germline CDR1 and CDR2: SGHNT and YYREEE (reference sequence). Trimming removed 0 bases from V and 4 bases from J, with 5 bases in between. This CDR3 contains 14 residues. The CDR3 nucleotides are TGTGCCAGCAGCTTGGGGCATTATAATTCACCCCTCCACTTT. Translation gives CASSLGHYNSPLHF.

The V gene is TRBV10-1, the J gene TRBJ2-2; D is perhaps TRBD1 (6 bases). This CDR3 has 15 residues. The V gene's germline CDR1 is WNHNN and CDR2 SYGVQD (reference sequence). The germline V and J ends were trimmed by 2 bases and 1 base, with 8 bases remaining between them. CDR3 DNA sequence: TGCGCCAGCAGTGAGGGGGGCAAGAACACCGGGGAGCTGTTTTTT. This translates into CASSEGGKNTGELFF.

CDR3 region: CASSFRNGSPLHF. The DNA of the CDR3 is TGTGCCAGCAGCTTCAGGAACGGTTCACCCCTCCACTTT. V usage is TRBV11-3 and J usage is TRBJ1-6; D unclear. The V end lost 3 bases, the J end lost 9 bases, and 9 bases lay between the germline ends. The CDR3 runs to 13 residues. Germline V gene data show CDR1 as SGHNT and CDR2 as YENEEA.

The rearrangement uses TRBV27 and TRBJ2-3; 8 nucleotides match TRBD2. The CDR3 contains 15 residues. Germline lookup yields CDR1 MNHEY and CDR2 SMNVEV (reference sequence). The trim removed 5 bases at V and 5 bases at J, leaving 9 bases unmatched. The CDR3 bases are TGTGCCAGCAGTCTGACAGCGGGAGCCGTAGATACGCAGTATTTT. Amino acid sequence: CASSLTAGAVDTQYF.

This chain uses TRBV7-9 with TRBJ1-5; no firm D call. This CDR3 contains 15 residues. Trimming removed 5 bases at V and 6 bases at J, with 17 bases between. Germline V lookup: CDR1 SEHNR, CDR2 FQNEAQ (reference sequence). CDR3 DNA sequence: TGTGCCAGCAGCCCAAGCTTGGGAGGTAGTCAGCCCCAGCATTTT. Its translation is CASSPSLGGSQPQHF.

The chain uses TRBV10-2 and TRBJ1-4; 8 bases map to TRBD1. The CDR3 consists of 15 residues. The ends lost 6 bases at V and 10 bases at J; junction bases unmatched: 13. The germline gives CDR1 WSHSY, CDR2 SAAADI. The CDR3 loop is CASSVRGQVVGKLFF. The CDR3 DNA reads TGCGCCAGCAGCGTTCGGGGACAGGTCGTGGGAAAACTGTTTTTT.

The chain carries TRBV6-6 and TRBJ1-2; 10 nucleotides align to TRBD1. CDR1 MNHNY and CDR2 SVGAGI come from the germline V gene (reference sequence). After removal of 6 bases from V and 1 base from J, the junction contained 8 bases not matched to a gene. This CDR3 has 16 amino acids. The CDR3 sequence is CASSLTTGGGNYGYTF. In nucleotides, the CDR3 is TGTGCCAGCAGCCTCACGACAGGGGGCGGTAACTATGGCTACACCTTC.

The J gene is TRBJ2-1, the V gene TRBV18; 12 nucleotides line up with TRBD2. The CDR3 consists of 15 residues. Germline V CDR1 and CDR2: KGHSH, LQKENI. V trimming: 5 bases; J trimming: 15 bases; junction bases outside the gene matches: 14. CDR3 residues: CASSTLAGGPMESFF. The CDR3 region has the DNA TGTGCCAGCTCAACTCTAGCGGGAGGGCCTATGGAGTCGTTCTTC.

This chain joins TRBV11-2 and TRBJ1-1; weak D call: TRBD1 (5 bases). Germline V gives CDR1 SGHAT, CDR2 FQNNGV. The CDR3 totals 15 residues. V lost 8 bases and J 4 bases, leaving 20 bases between the germline ends. The CDR3 is CASGGFRGRGTEAFF. The CDR3 DNA reads TGTGCCAGCGGCGGGTTCCGGGGGAGGGGCACTGAAGCTTTCTTT.

This clone turned up a few times. The chain uses TRBV27 and TRBJ1-3; D ambiguous. The germline V and J ends were trimmed by 2 bases and 4 bases, with 18 bases remaining between them. From germline, CDR1 is MNHEY and CDR2 SMNVEV (reference sequence). CDR3 length: 17 amino acids. The CDR3: CASSLPPEAQAGNTIYF. CDR3 bases: TGTGCCAGCAGTTTACCCCCGGAAGCCCAGGCCGGAAACACCATATATTTT.

The genes are TRBV7-8 and TRBJ2-6, with TRBD1 identical over 7 bases. The ends lost 3 bases at V and 0 bases at J; junction bases unmatched: 5. This CDR3 contains 17 residues. Germline-derived CDR1 and CDR2 are SGHVS and FQNEAQ. The CDR3 region has the DNA TGTGCCAGCAGCTTCCGGGACAGCATCTCTGGGGCCAACGTCCTGACTTTC. Translating it yields CASSFRDSISGANVLTF.